This is a list of T cell receptor beta chains from one sample in a study of radiotherapy plus CTLA-4 blockade in lung cancer. Produced via immunoSEQ multiplex PCR; TCRdb's table is partial and in-frame only. The sample yields more than 95,000 clones, nearly 80% seen once. The sequences come from peripheral blood, collected from a patient treated with radiotherapy plus ipilimumab. Every receptor here comes from a human donor with non-small cell lung cancer who had a partial response to radiotherapy plus ipilimumab. Both conserved end residues are part of each CDR3. The order of the fields is J gene, clone size, D gene, V gene, CDR3 length, CDR3 protein, CDR3 DNA. The D gene is left open where the match is weak. Expanded clones get a size class; other rows say once, few or many, or leave the size out.

TRBJ1-4,few,-,TRBV15,13,CATSIGGGEKLFF,TGTGCCACCAGCATCGGGGGGGGTGAAAAACTGTTTTTT
TRBJ2-1,-,-,TRBV5-4,12,CASSLSQTEQFF,TGTGCCAGCAGCTTGAGCCAAACTGAGCAGTTCTTC
TRBJ1-2,-,TRBD1,TRBV28,13,CASSSRQGQSYTF,TGTGCCAGCAGTTCCAGACAGGGGCAAAGCTACACCTTC
TRBJ1-4,once,TRBD1,TRBV4-2,15,CASSQEGQAGEKLFF,TGTGCCAGCAGCCAAGAGGGACAGGCGGGCGAAAAACTGTTTTTT
TRBJ2-4,-,-,TRBV28,19,CASSSTDRPRGLAKNIQYF,TGTGCCAGCAGCTCGACAGACAGGCCTAGGGGCCTAGCCAAAAACATTCAGTACTTC
TRBJ1-5,-,TRBD1,TRBV15,19,CATSRDPWDSTYSNQPQHF,TGTGCCACCAGCAGAGATCCTTGGGACAGCACTTATAGCAATCAGCCCCAGCATTTT
TRBJ1-5,-,-,TRBV27,14,CASSLSYSNQPQHF,TGTGCCAGCAGTTTATCTTATAGCAATCAGCCCCAGCATTTT
TRBJ1-1,-,-,TRBV10-3,16,CAISVGQLRVNTEAFF,TGTGCCATCAGTGTGGGGCAGCTAAGGGTGAACACTGAAGCTTTCTTT
TRBJ1-2,-,-,TRBV4-1,14,CASSQEYGSYGYTF,TGCGCCAGCAGCCAAGAATATGGGAGCTATGGCTACACCTTC
TRBJ2-1,-,TRBD2,TRBV15,18,CATSRDPRGGGIYNEQFF,TGTGCCACCAGCAGAGACCCTCGCGGGGGAGGTATCTACAATGAGCAGTTCTTC
TRBJ1-2,-,-,TRBV30,14,CAWSGLPANYGYTF,TGTGCCTGGAGCGGGTTACCAGCTAACTATGGCTACACCTTC
TRBJ1-1,-,-,TRBV10-2,14,CASSDPGVDTEAFF,TGCGCCAGCAGTGACCCAGGGGTCGACACTGAAGCTTTCTTT
TRBJ2-1,-,TRBD1,TRBV6-1,13,CASRDRGGSEQFF,TGTGCCAGTAGGGACAGGGGAGGTAGTGAGCAGTTCTTC
TRBJ1-1,-,-,TRBV2,13,CASRADRNTEAFF,TGTGCCAGCAGAGCGGACAGGAACACTGAAGCTTTCTTT
TRBJ2-4,few,-,TRBV27,11,CASSYNLIQYF,TGTGCCAGCAGTTACAACCTTATTCAGTACTTC
TRBJ2-4,-,-,TRBV18,16,CASSPSRGHAKNIQYF,TGTGCCAGCTCACCCTCGCGGGGCCACGCCAAAAACATTCAGTACTTC
TRBJ2-1,-,-,TRBV5-1,16,CASSLRDIRSLDEQFF,TGCGCCAGCAGCTTACGGGACATCCGATCCCTCGATGAGCAGTTCTTC
TRBJ1-5,many,-,TRBV7-9,14,CASSLSSGDQPQHF,TGTGCCAGCAGCTTAAGTTCGGGGGATCAGCCCCAGCATTTT
TRBJ2-4,-,TRBD2,TRBV7-9,16,CASSTGLAGVKNIQYF,TGTGCCAGCAGCACCGGACTAGCGGGAGTAAAGAACATTCAGTACTTC
TRBJ2-2,few,TRBD1,TRBV6-1,15,CASSPGTVNTGELFF,TGTGCCAGCAGCCCCGGGACAGTTAACACCGGGGAGCTGTTTTTT
TRBJ1-1,-,-,TRBV5-8,17,CASSLGTRITMNTEAFF,TGTGCCAGCAGCTTGGGGACACGAATTACAATGAACACTGAAGCTTTCTTT
TRBJ2-6,-,-,TRBV16,15,CASSLGGVEANVLTF,TGTGCCAGCAGCCTTGGGGGCGTAGAGGCCAACGTCCTGACTTTC
TRBJ2-5,-,-,TRBV5-4,14,CASSLEGVGETQYF,TGTGCCAGCAGCTTGGAAGGAGTCGGAGAGACCCAGTACTTC
TRBJ2-2,-,-,TRBV4-3,16,CASSQGPAGFNGELFF,TGCGCCAGCAGCCAAGGGCCAGCGGGTTTTAACGGGGAGCTGTTTTTT
TRBJ1-2,-,-,TRBV28,11,CASSSSSGYTF,TGTGCCAGCAGTTCTAGTAGTGGCTACACCTTC
TRBJ2-1,many,TRBD2,TRBV30,13,CAWSREGRDEQFF,TGTGCCTGGAGCCGGGAGGGCCGTGATGAGCAGTTCTTC
TRBJ1-2,few,-,TRBV9,13,CASIREVNYGYTF,TGTGCCAGCATTCGGGAAGTGAACTATGGCTACACCTTC
TRBJ1-3,-,-,TRBV5-4,14,CASSGSRSGNTIYF,TGTGCCAGCTCAGGGTCTCGGTCTGGAAACACCATATATTTT
TRBJ2-2,-,-,TRBV7-2,15,CASSPGDGRAGELFF,TGTGCCAGCAGCCCCGGGGACGGGAGAGCCGGGGAGCTGTTTTTT
TRBJ1-3,-,-,TRBV5-4,14,CASSSGQYGNTIYF,TGCGCCAGCAGCTCGGGACAATATGGAAACACCATATATTTT
TRBJ1-2,-,TRBD1,TRBV9,15,CASSLGTGGGYGYTF,TGTGCCAGCAGCCTAGGGACAGGGGGGGGGTATGGCTACACCTTC
TRBJ1-1,-,-,TRBV4-3,13,CASSRGLNTEAFF,TGCGCCAGCAGCCGCGGGCTGAACACTGAAGCTTTCTTT
TRBJ1-1,many,TRBD1,TRBV19,13,CASSMGQNTEAFF,TGTGCCAGTAGTATGGGACAGAATACTGAAGCTTTCTTT
TRBJ2-5,-,-,TRBV7-9,15,CASSLVGGPGETQYF,TGTGCCAGCAGCTTAGTGGGGGGACCGGGGGAGACCCAGTACTTC
TRBJ1-5,-,-,TRBV19,14,CASTRTLSNQPQHF,TGTGCCAGTACTCGGACACTTAGCAATCAGCCCCAGCATTTT
TRBJ1-2,-,-,TRBV6-5,13,CASRETDNYGYTF,TGTGCCAGCAGAGAGACAGATAACTATGGCTACACCTTC
TRBJ1-5,-,TRBD1,TRBV2,14,CASSGDRGNQPQHF,TGTGCCAGCAGTGGGGACAGGGGCAATCAGCCCCAGCATTTT
TRBJ2-3,-,-,TRBV4-1,16,CASSQDGPSFSDTQYF,TGCGCCAGCAGCCAAGATGGGCCCTCATTCTCGGATACGCAGTATTTT
TRBJ1-2,-,TRBD1,TRBV4-2,15,CASSQERGTGYGYTF,TGTGCCAGCAGCCAAGAACGCGGGACAGGGTATGGCTACACCTTC
TRBJ1-1,-,TRBD1,TRBV27,14,CASSWGQRNTEAFF,TGTGCCAGCAGTTGGGGACAGAGGAACACTGAAGCTTTCTTT
TRBJ1-5,-,-,TRBV29-1,13,CSVADTVNQPQHF,TGCAGCGTGGCAGACACCGTGAATCAGCCCCAGCATTTT
TRBJ1-5,-,-,TRBV18,15,CASSPFQTVNQPQHF,TGTGCCAGCTCACCATTCCAGACAGTCAATCAGCCCCAGCATTTT
TRBJ2-3,-,-,TRBV4-3,17,CASSQGVLQLGTDTQYF,TGCGCCAGCAGCCAAGGAGTATTACAGTTAGGCACAGATACGCAGTATTTT
TRBJ1-5,once,-,TRBV28,14,CASSGGGTGQPQHF,TGTGCCAGCAGTGGGGGAGGTACGGGACAGCCCCAGCATTTT
TRBJ2-3,-,TRBD2,TRBV6-1,17,CASSEKEWLAGADTQYF,TGTGCCAGCAGTGAAAAGGAATGGCTAGCGGGAGCAGATACGCAGTATTTT
TRBJ2-7,few,TRBD2,TRBV27,17,CASSLQSGAGGSYEQYF,TGTGCCAGCAGTTTACAATCGGGAGCGGGAGGCTCCTACGAGCAGTACTTC
TRBJ2-3,-,TRBD2,TRBV30,16,CAWSLSRSGSADTQYF,TGTGCCTGGAGCCTTAGCCGGAGCGGGAGTGCAGATACGCAGTATTTT